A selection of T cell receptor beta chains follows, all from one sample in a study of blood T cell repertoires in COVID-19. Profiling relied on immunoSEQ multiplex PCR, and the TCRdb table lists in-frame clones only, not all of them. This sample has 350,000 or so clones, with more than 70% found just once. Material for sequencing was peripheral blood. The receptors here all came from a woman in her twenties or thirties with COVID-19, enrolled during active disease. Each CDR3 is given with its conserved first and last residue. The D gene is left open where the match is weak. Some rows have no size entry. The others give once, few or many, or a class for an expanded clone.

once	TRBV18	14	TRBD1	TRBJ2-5	TGTGCCAGCTCGTCTCGACAGGGTCAGGAGACCCAGTACTTC	CASSSRQGQETQYF
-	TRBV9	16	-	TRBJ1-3	TGTGCCAGCAGCGTGTCAGGGGACCTCTCTGGAAACACCATATATTTT	CASSVSGDLSGNTIYF
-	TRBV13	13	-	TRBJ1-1	TGTGCCAGCAGCCTAAGGGGGAGCACTGAAGCTTTCTTT	CASSLRGSTEAFF
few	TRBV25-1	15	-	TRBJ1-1	TGTGCCAGCAGTGCACACAGTTTTGGGAACACTGAAGCTTTCTTT	CASSAHSFGNTEAFF
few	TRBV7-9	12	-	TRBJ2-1	TGTGCCAGCAGCATACCTAACAATGAGCAGTTCTTC	CASSIPNNEQFF
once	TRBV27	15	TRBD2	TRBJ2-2	TGTGCCAGCAGTCCCGGACTAGCTTACGGCGGGGAGCTGTTTTTT	CASSPGLAYGGELFF
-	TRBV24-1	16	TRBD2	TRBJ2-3	TGTGCCACCAGTGCTTCGACTAGCGCTCACACAGATACGCAGTATTTT	CATSASTSAHTDTQYF
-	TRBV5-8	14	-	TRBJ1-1	TGTGCCAGCAGCTTGCACAGGGTGAACACTGAAGCTTTCTTT	CASSLHRVNTEAFF
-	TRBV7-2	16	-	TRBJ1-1	TGTGCCAGCAGCTTATCCGCGGTAGTCGGTGGCACTGAAGCTTTCTTT	CASSLSAVVGGTEAFF
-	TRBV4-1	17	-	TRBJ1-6	TGCGCCAGCAGCCAAGTCGGGGGGACCTCCTATAATTCACCCCTCCACTTT	CASSQVGGTSYNSPLHF
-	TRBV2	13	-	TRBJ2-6	TGTGCCAGAGGGGTATCTGGGGCCAACGTCCTGACTTTC	CARGVSGANVLTF